Each of the 26 T cell receptor beta chains below was sequenced from the same sample in a study of STAT3 mutations in large granular lymphocyte leukemia. Study conclusions and caveats: At least one immunodominant TCR beta clonotype appeared in every T-cell large granular lymphocyte leukemia patient.

Clones were sequenced by immunoSEQ multiplex PCR, and TCRdb holds only the in-frame ones, with some missing. This sample has 8,000 to 13,000 clones, with roughly 87% found just once. No antigen has been assigned to these receptors. What was sequenced was peripheral blood mononuclear cells. These receptors were obtained from a man aged 55 to 70 with T-cell large granular lymphocyte leukemia. Some clones in this sample may be carry-over from other donors' samples.

The rearrangement joins TRBV18 to TRBJ2-5; D is undetermined. The V end lost 1 base, the J end lost 2 bases, and 8 bases lay between the germline ends. Germline CDR1 reads KGHSH; CDR2 reads LQKENI. This CDR3 spans 14 amino acids. The CDR3 protein is CASSPLDTQETQYF. The CDR3 DNA follows: TGTGCCAGCTCACCACTCGATACACAAGAGACCCAGTACTTC.

The rearrangement uses TRBV7-3 and TRBJ2-2; TRBD2 aligns across 11 bases. Germline CDR1 SGHTA, CDR2 FQGTGA. The CDR3 covers 16 residues. Germline trimming cut 2 bases from V and 6 bases from J; bases unmatched to any gene: 5. CDR3 in amino acids: CASSLGVAGGSGELFF. For the CDR3, the DNA is TGTGCCAGCAGCTTAGGAGTAGCGGGAGGGTCCGGGGAGCTGTTTTTT.

J is TRBJ1-3 and V is TRBV5-1; D unresolved. CDR1 is SGHRS and CDR2 is YFSETQ in the germline V gene. The CDR3 consists of 12 residues. The ends were cut back, 2 bases at V and 4 bases at J, with 4 bases in the middle. The CDR3 nucleotides read TGCGCCAGCAGCTTACCGGGAAACACCATATATTTT. It yields the protein CASSLPGNTIYF.

The V and J genes are TRBV13 and TRBJ1-2, with D hard to call. Germline lookup yields CDR1 PRHDT and CDR2 FYEKMQ (reference sequence). Trimming took off 0 bases at V and 7 bases at J, with 6 bases between the two ends. There are 12 residues in the CDR3. For the CDR3, the DNA is TGTGCCAGCAGCTTAGGCCCGAGTGGCTACACCTTC. It specifies CASSLGPSGYTF. Full variable domain (rest looked up from reference TRBV13 and TRBJ1-2): AAGVIQSPRHLIKEKRETATLKCYPIPRHDTVYWYQQGPGQDPQFLISFYEKMQSDKGSIPDRFSAQQFSDYHSELNMSSLELGDSALYFCASSLGPSGYTFGSGTRLTVV.

This chain uses TRBV27 with TRBJ2-1, with 9 bases lining up with TRBD1. There are 15 residues in the CDR3. V dropped 6 bases and J dropped 3; count of bases not matched to a gene: 6. CDR1 MNHEY and CDR2 SMNVEV come from the germline V gene (reference sequence). The CDR3 is CASSWDRELYNEQFF. The CDR3 nucleotides read TGTGCCAGCAGCTGGGACAGGGAACTCTACAATGAGCAGTTCTTC.

This chain joins TRBV9 and TRBJ1-5; tentative D call: TRBD1 (5 bases). The length of the CDR3 is 15 residues. Germline V CDR1 and CDR2: SGDLS, YYNGEE. Trimming removed 4 bases at V and 6 bases at J, with 17 bases between. The CDR3 sequence is CASSPSAVGGQPQHF. CDR3 in DNA: TGTGCCAGCAGCCCGAGCGCCGTCGGGGGTCAGCCCCAGCATTTT.

The chain is built from TRBV5-4 and TRBJ2-1; D remains ambiguous. V was trimmed by 4 bases and J by 8 bases, leaving 7 bases between them. The germline gives CDR1 SGHNT, CDR2 YYREEE (reference sequence). This CDR3 is built from 11 residues. The CDR3 loop reads CASSLTDEQFF. For the CDR3, the DNA is TGTGCCAGCAGCCTTACAGATGAGCAGTTCTTC.

The chain links TRBV28 to TRBJ2-1; D is unclear. This CDR3 region has 13 residues. The ends were cut back, 1 base at V and 5 bases at J, with 6 bases in the middle. Germline V gene sequence: CDR1 MDHEN, CDR2 SYDVKM. The CDR3 is CASSLSTDNEQFF. Here the CDR3 DNA reads TGTGCCAGCAGTTTATCCACAGACAATGAGCAGTTCTTC.

The chain joins TRBV30 to TRBJ2-5, with 9 bases aligning to TRBD1. V gave up 5 bases and J gave up 4 bases; unmatched junction bases: 17. There are 17 residues in the CDR3. Looked up from germline, CDR1 is GTSNPN and CDR2 is SVGIG (reference sequence). The DNA for the CDR3 is TGTGCCTGGGTAACCGGACAGGGGAATTATGTGGGAGAGACCCAGTACTTC. It codes for CAWVTGQGNYVGETQYF.

The chain has TRBV5-1 and TRBJ2-3; the D gene is possibly TRBD2 (5 bases). Germline CDR1 SGHRS, CDR2 YFSETQ. Between the trimmed V and J ends, which lost 6 bases and 6 bases, there was a span of 20 bases. CDR3 length equals 15 residues. The CDR3 DNA reads TGCGCCAGCACTCGAACCTCTTGGGGAGACGATACGCAGTATTTT. Its protein product is CASTRTSWGDDTQYF.

The genes are TRBV9 and TRBJ2-7; 10 bases line up with TRBD2. CDR1 and CDR2 from the germline V gene are SGDLS and YYNGEE. The CDR3 loop spans 16 amino acids. J was trimmed by 7 bases and V by 0 bases; bases with no gene match: 10. The CDR3 is CASSVAPTSGFSEQYF. The CDR3 DNA reads as TGTGCCAGCAGCGTAGCTCCGACTAGCGGGTTCTCGGAGCAGTACTTC.

The chain employs TRBV19 and TRBJ1-1; D gene uncertain. The V gene's germline CDR1 is LNHDA and CDR2 SQIVND (reference sequence). Trimming removed 9 bases from V and 6 bases from J, with 23 bases in between. This CDR3 region has 15 residues. In DNA, the CDR3 is TGTGCCAGCAAGGAAGACGGTGCCCTAAGCGCTGAAGCTTTCTTT. The encoded protein is CASKEDGALSAEAFF.

The chain carries TRBV19 and TRBJ2-7, with 12 bases lining up with TRBD1. CDR3 length equals 17 residues. The V gene's germline CDR1 is LNHDA and CDR2 SQIVND (reference sequence). The J segment lost 6 bases and the V segment lost 5 bases, leaving 14 bases of the junction unmatched. The CDR3 nucleotides read TGTGCCAGTAGTCGTCAGAGTACCGGGACAGGGGGCTTCGAGCAGTACTTC. This translates into CASSRQSTGTGGFEQYF. The complete variable domain, with remaining parts taken from reference TRBV19 and TRBJ2-7, reads DGGITQSPKYLFRKEGQNVTLSCEQNLNHDAMYWYRQDPGQGLRLIYYSQIVNDFQKGDIAEGYSVSREKKESFPLTVTSAQKNPTAFYLCASSRQSTGTGGFEQYFGPGTRLTVT.

The CDR3, as DNA: TGTGCCACCACAAGGGATACGCAGTATTTT. The encoded protein is CATTRDTQYF. J is TRBJ2-3 and V is TRBV28, with D unresolved. Germline CDR1 reads MDHEN; CDR2 reads SYDVKM. The CDR3 length is 10 residues. Trimming left V 10 bases short and J 6 bases short, with 8 bases between.

J is TRBJ1-2 and V is TRBV18, with D uncertain. The V and J ends lost 1 base and 8 bases respectively, with 14 bases between them. The CDR3 runs 14 residues. CDR1 KGHSH and CDR2 LQKENI come from the germline V gene. The CDR3 DNA follows: TGTGCCAGCTCACCACTTGTAGGGCATGACGGCTACACCTTC. Amino acids: CASSPLVGHDGYTF.

The CDR3 DNA sequence: TGTGCCAGCAGCGTATCATCAAGGACTAGCGTGGGGCCCGGGGCCAACGTCCTGACTTTC. Translating it yields CASSVSSRTSVGPGANVLTF. The V call is TRBV9, the J call TRBJ2-6, with 9 bases aligning to TRBD2. The CDR3 totals 20 residues. Germline CDR1 and CDR2: SGDLS and YYNGEE. Trimming at V came to 1 base and at J to 4 bases, leaving 15 bases not matched to a gene.

V usage is TRBV9 and J usage is TRBJ1-4; 7 nucleotides align to TRBD1. This CDR3 spans 14 amino acids. In germline, CDR1 is SGDLS, CDR2 YYNGEE. V lost 4 bases, J lost 5 bases, and 5 bases stayed unmatched. This CDR3 is CASSRQGWNEKLFF. CDR3 nucleotide sequence: TGTGCCAGCAGCCGACAGGGTTGGAATGAAAAACTGTTTTTT.

V and J are TRBV13 and TRBJ2-7; 7 positions match TRBD2. Germline CDR1 PRHDT, CDR2 FYEKMQ (reference sequence). The CDR3 has 19 amino acids. V shed 5 bases, J shed 2 bases, and the junction held 21 bases outside the gene matches. The chain's CDR3 is CASSVFGRGMAPSAYEQYF. The CDR3 DNA reads TGTGCCAGCAGCGTCTTTGGGAGGGGTATGGCTCCCTCGGCCTACGAGCAGTACTTC.

The chain has TRBV19 and TRBJ1-5, with D possibly matching TRBD1 (6 bases). Per germline, CDR1 LNHDA and CDR2 SQIVND (reference sequence). The CDR3 runs to 15 residues. Trimming shortened V by 6 bases and J by 6 bases, and 18 bases separated the two germline ends. The CDR3 protein is CASSSRGGGIQPQHF. CDR3 nucleotides: TGTGCCAGTAGCAGCAGGGGAGGCGGTATTCAGCCCCAGCATTTT.

This rearrangement joins TRBV29-1 to TRBJ2-3; a weak D match, TRBD1 (6 bases). Germline values: CDR1 SQVTM, CDR2 ANQGSEA. The V end lost 4 bases, the J end lost 3 bases, and 11 bases lay between the germline ends. The CDR3 consists of 13 residues. CDR3 loop: CSVGLGATDTQYF. The CDR3, as DNA: TGCAGCGTTGGTTTGGGGGCAACAGATACGCAGTATTTT.

The chain combines TRBV2 with TRBJ1-2, with D uncertain. Trimming pared 3 bases from V and 3 bases from J, leaving 11 bases between. This CDR3 region has 14 residues. CDR1 SNHLY and CDR2 FYNNEI come from the germline V gene. The CDR3 nucleotides read TGTGCCAGCAGTGAGTACCATTTAGACTATGGCTACACCTTC. This gives the protein CASSEYHLDYGYTF.

This sequence joins TRBV18 and TRBJ2-1; 7 nucleotides align to TRBD2. V lost 3 bases to trimming and J lost 9 bases; unmatched junction nucleotides: 2. The CDR3 length is 12 residues. Germline V gene data show CDR1 as KGHSH and CDR2 as LQKENI. The CDR3 loop reads CASSPTSSEQFF. The DNA of the CDR3 is TGTGCCAGCTCACCGACTAGCTCTGAGCAGTTCTTC.

The genes are TRBV28 and TRBJ2-1; no definite D call. Between the trimmed V and J ends, which lost 2 bases and 10 bases, there was a span of 9 bases. CDR1 and CDR2 (germline): MDHEN, SYDVKM. The CDR3 runs 12 residues. The CDR3 here is CASSLQWREQFF. The CDR3, as DNA: TGTGCCAGCAGTTTACAGTGGCGGGAGCAGTTCTTC. Looking up the rest from reference TRBV28 and TRBJ2-1 gives the full variable domain: DVKVTQSSRYLVKRTGEKVFLECVQDMDHENMFWYRQDPGLGLRLIYFSYDVKMKEKGDIPEGYSVSREKKERFSLILESASTNQTSMYLCASSLQWREQFFGPGTRLTVL.

J is TRBJ2-7 and V is TRBV27; maybe TRBD2 (6 bases). The CDR3 is 15 amino acids. V lost 2 bases and J lost 5, with 16 bases in between. CDR1 MNHEY and CDR2 SMNVEV come from the germline V gene (reference sequence). Here the CDR3 DNA reads TGTGCCAGCAGTTTAGGAGCGGGTTTAGGGGACGAGCAGTACTTC. Its protein is CASSLGAGLGDEQYF.

This clone was seen a few times. This sequence joins TRBV7-9 and TRBJ1-2; weak D call: TRBD1 (5 bases). Germline assignment: CDR1 SEHNR and CDR2 FQNEAQ (reference sequence). The CDR3 runs to 13 residues. V was shortened by 5 bases and J by 1 base, with 8 bases between the two germline ends. The CDR3 loop reads CASSQTVNYGYTF. CDR3 nucleotide sequence: TGTGCCAGCAGCCAGACAGTTAACTATGGCTACACCTTC.

This chain uses TRBV15 with TRBJ2-7, with D possibly matching TRBD1 (5 bases). Germline V gene data show CDR1 as LNHNV and CDR2 as YYDKDF (reference sequence). Trimming removed 2 bases at V and 3 bases at J, with 11 bases between. This CDR3 is 14 amino acids long. The CDR3 nucleotides read TGTGCCACCAGCAGATTCCCCGACAGCTACGAGCAGTACTTC. Amino acids: CATSRFPDSYEQYF.